Listed below are T cell receptor beta chains from one sample, sequenced in a study of cytomegalovirus exposure and HLA in healthy donors. Some clones are missing from TCRdb's copy, which holds only in-frame ones; the method was immunoSEQ multiplex PCR. The data hold some 130,000 clones, with over 75% observed a single time. Sequenced: PBMCs. These receptors all stem from a man between 45 and 60 years old in good health and CMV-seronegative. CDR3s include the opening cysteine and the closing phenylalanine or tryptophan. The order of the fields is D gene, V gene, clone size, J gene, CDR3 DNA, CDR3 protein. A D gene is named only where the DNA matches it firmly. Clone size is shown for a subset of rows, as once, few, many or a class of expanded clone.

>TRBD2|TRBV10-1|.|TRBJ2-1
TGCGCCAGCAGTCGCAGCGGGGGGTACAATGAGCAGTTCTTC
CASSRSGGYNEQFF
>.|TRBV30|.|TRBJ2-3
TGTGCCTGGAGGTCTGCCGGGAACACAGATACGCAGTATTTT
CAWRSAGNTDTQYF
>.|TRBV7-9|.|TRBJ2-7
TGTTCCAGCAGCTTCCACAGCTACGAGCAGTACTTC
CSSSFHSYEQYF
>TRBD1|TRBV10-3|.|TRBJ2-1
TGTGCCATCAGGGGGACAGGGGGAACCTCCTACAATGAGCAGTTCTTC
CAIRGTGGTSYNEQFF
>TRBD1|TRBV19|once|TRBJ1-5
TGTGCCAGTAGTATGGGGGACAGACTCAATCAGCCCCAGCATTTT
CASSMGDRLNQPQHF
>.|TRBV5-6|.|TRBJ1-5
TGTGCCAGCAGCTTGCTTGGAGGGGCCGGGGGCAATCAGCCCCAGCATTTT
CASSLLGGAGGNQPQHF
>TRBD2|TRBV13|.|TRBJ2-4
TGTGCCAGCAGCCTTAGCGGGATCCGCAAAAACATTCAGTACTTC
CASSLSGIRKNIQYF
>.|TRBV5-6|.|TRBJ2-3
TGTGCCAGCAGCACGGAGGCAGATACGCAGTATTTT
CASSTEADTQYF
>.|TRBV4-3|.|TRBJ2-5
TGCGCCAGCAGCCAAGATTGGGGAGGTCGATGGGAGACCCAGTACTTC
CASSQDWGGRWETQYF
>.|TRBV9|.|TRBJ1-3
TGTGCCAGCAGCCCAAACGGGAGGGGAGGAGGAAACACCATATATTTT
CASSPNGRGGGNTIYF
>TRBD1|TRBV7-9|few|TRBJ1-1
TGTGCCAGCAGCCCATGGACAGGGGGCCTGAACACTGAAGCTTTCTTT
CASSPWTGGLNTEAFF
>.|TRBV4-3|.|TRBJ2-7
TGCGCCAGCAGCCAGCTCCCTACGGGGTTATACGAGCAGTACTTC
CASSQLPTGLYEQYF
>TRBD2|TRBV5-4|.|TRBJ2-7
TGTGCCAGCAGCTTGGGAGCGGGAGAGGGGCTCTACGAGCAGTACTTC
CASSLGAGEGLYEQYF
>TRBD1|TRBV7-8|.|TRBJ1-2
TGTGCCAGCAGTGAAACCGACAGGGGGAGGGGCGGCTACACCTTC
CASSETDRGRGGYTF
>.|TRBV28|.|TRBJ2-3
TGTGCCAGCAGTTTAGGGCAGGGGCGGACAGATACGCAGTATTTT
CASSLGQGRTDTQYF
>TRBD2|TRBV7-6|.|TRBJ2-5
TGTGCCAGCAGCTCCGGGACTAGCGGTAATTCCCAGTACTTC
CASSSGTSGNSQYF
>.|TRBV7-2|.|TRBJ2-5
TGTGCCAGCAGCTTACTTCCGGGACACCCTATGCAGACCCAGTACTTC
CASSLLPGHPMQTQYF
>TRBD2|TRBV9|.|TRBJ2-7
TGTGCCAGCAGCGTAGGGGGGGAGGGCTCCTACGAGCAGTACTTC
CASSVGGEGSYEQYF
>TRBD1|TRBV6-1|few|TRBJ2-7
TGTGCCAGCAGTGGGGACAGGGTCTACGAGCAGTACTTC
CASSGDRVYEQYF
>TRBD2|TRBV27|.|TRBJ2-1
TGTGCCAGCAGTTTTGTACTTAGCGGGACGTCCTACAATGAGCAGTTCTTC
CASSFVLSGTSYNEQFF
>.|TRBV5-1|once|TRBJ2-1
TGCGCCAGCAGCCAGAACGGGATCTACAATGAGCAGTTCTTC
CASSQNGIYNEQFF
>.|TRBV5-1|.|TRBJ2-1
TGCGCCAGCAGCATCCGACTGGGGGGCAATGAGCAGTTCTTC
CASSIRLGGNEQFF
>TRBD2|TRBV6-5|.|TRBJ2-2
TGTGCCAGCAGTTACTCGAAGGGACTAGCTCCCGGGGAGCTGTTTTTT
CASSYSKGLAPGELFF
>TRBD2|TRBV11-3|.|TRBJ2-3
TGTGCCAGCAGCTTATCCGGGAGGGACACAGATACGCAGTATTTT
CASSLSGRDTDTQYF
>.|TRBV20-1|.|TRBJ2-1
TGCAGTGCTAGAGGGGTAGCGGAGCAGTTCTTC
CSARGVAEQFF
>TRBD2|TRBV19|once|TRBJ2-7
TGTGCCAGTAGTTTTAGCGGGAGCCCTACTGGGGAGCAGTACTTC
CASSFSGSPTGEQYF
>.|TRBV12-5|.|TRBJ1-4
TGTGCTAGTGCCGTGGGAGGACGGCTGTTTTTT
CASAVGGRLFF
>.|TRBV18|.|TRBJ2-7
TGTGCCAGCTCACCAGACAGCTACGAGCAGTACTTC
CASSPDSYEQYF
>.|TRBV9|.|TRBJ2-3
TGTGCCAGCAGCCCCGGTGCAGATACGCAGTATTTT
CASSPGADTQYF
>TRBD2|TRBV11-2|.|TRBJ2-3
TGTGCCAGCAGCTTAGGTACCGGACTAGCGGTCACAGATACGCAGTATTTT
CASSLGTGLAVTDTQYF
>.|TRBV6-1|.|TRBJ2-6
TGTGCCAGCAGTGAAGACTTCAGGGGTTCTGGGGCCAACGTCCTGACTTTC
CASSEDFRGSGANVLTF
>TRBD2|TRBV5-1|few|TRBJ2-1
TGCGCCAGCAGCCCCCTTACGGGAGGGCCAAACAATGAGCAGTTCTTC
CASSPLTGGPNNEQFF
>TRBD1|TRBV29-1|.|TRBJ2-5
TGCAGCGTTGATCGGTACAGGGGCCAAGAGACCCAGTACTTC
CSVDRYRGQETQYF
>.|TRBV10-2|.|TRBJ1-3
TGCGCCAGCAGGGGGACACTGAGCTCTGGAAACACCATATATTTT
CASRGTLSSGNTIYF
>.|TRBV10-3|.|TRBJ2-3
TGTGCCATCAGGGGAGCGGTGGCAGGCCCAGATACGCAGTATTTT
CAIRGAVAGPDTQYF
>TRBD1|TRBV5-1|.|TRBJ2-2
TGCGCCAGCAGCCAGGGGACAGCTGGGAACACCGGGGAGCTGTTTTTT
CASSQGTAGNTGELFF
>TRBD2|TRBV5-1|.|TRBJ2-7
TGCGCCAGCAGCTTGGCTTCCGGGACTAGCGCCTACGAGCAGTACTTC
CASSLASGTSAYEQYF
>.|TRBV27|.|TRBJ1-2
TGTGCCAGCAGTCAAGGACAGAGCTGGGGTGGCTACACCTTC
CASSQGQSWGGYTF
>.|TRBV7-3|.|TRBJ2-3
TGTGCCAGCAGCTCCACAGGGACAGATACGCAGTATTTT
CASSSTGTDTQYF
>.|TRBV27|once|TRBJ2-7
TGTGCCAGCAGTTTTCTTAGCGGATTACGCTACGAGCAGTACTTC
CASSFLSGLRYEQYF
>TRBD1|TRBV7-8|.|TRBJ2-7
TGTGCCAGCAGCTTAGGGGACAGGGGGAGCTACGAGCAGTACTTC
CASSLGDRGSYEQYF
>.|TRBV4-1|.|TRBJ1-4
TGCGCCAGCAGCCCTACTACCGTTACGGAAAAACTGTTTTTT
CASSPTTVTEKLFF
>.|TRBV11-2|.|TRBJ1-5
TGTGCCAGCAGCTCGGGCAATCAGCCCCAGCATTTT
CASSSGNQPQHF
>.|TRBV19|.|TRBJ2-5
TGTGCCAGTAGTAGCCCCGGGAATAGAGAGACCCAGTACTTC
CASSSPGNRETQYF
>.|TRBV7-9|.|TRBJ1-1
TGTGCCAGCAGCTTCCAGGGGCTGAACACTGAAGCTTTCTTT
CASSFQGLNTEAFF
>TRBD2|TRBV28|.|TRBJ2-5
TGTGCCAGCAGTCCCCCCCTAGCGGGAGTTTCGGAGACCCAGTACTTC
CASSPPLAGVSETQYF
>TRBD2|TRBV28|once|TRBJ2-1
TGTGCCAGCAGTTTTTGGTCGGGAGGGTTAAACAATGAGCAGTTCTTC
CASSFWSGGLNNEQFF
>.|TRBV5-1|.|TRBJ2-1
TGCGCCAGCAGCCCGGGACACCGATCCTACAATGAGCAGTTCTTC
CASSPGHRSYNEQFF
>TRBD2|TRBV29-1|.|TRBJ2-1
TGCAGCGTTGAGGGGGGTAGCGGGAGCTACAATGAGCAGTTCTTC
CSVEGGSGSYNEQFF
>.|TRBV28|few|TRBJ2-1
TGTGCCAGCAGTTTACCCGGGGGAAATGAGCAGTTCTTC
CASSLPGGNEQFF
>.|TRBV6-1|.|TRBJ1-2
TGTGCCAGCAGTGAAGACGGCGGGGAGTGGGACTATGGCTACACCTTC
CASSEDGGEWDYGYTF
>.|TRBV27|.|TRBJ1-1
TGTGCCAGCAGCCGAACTGCGAACACTGAAGCTTTCTTT
CASSRTANTEAFF